These T cell receptor beta chains were read from a single sample in a study of blood T cell repertoires in COVID-19. The method was immunoSEQ multiplex PCR; TCRdb's version includes in-frame clones alone and lacks a portion of them. The data contain 300,000 to 400,000 clones, more than 85% of them seen just once; the ten biggest clones take up almost 4%. Sample: PBMCs or T cells enriched from blood (not recorded which). All receptors derive from a woman aged 25 to 39 who had been exposed to COVID-19. Each CDR3 is given with its conserved first and last residue. D genes are given only for firm matches. For some rows the clone size is stated as once, few or many, or as a class when expanded; others skip it.

clone_size j_call v_call d_call cdr3_nt cdr3_aa
once TRBJ2-7 TRBV19 TRBD1 TGTGCCAGTAGTTCTGGTACAGGGGACTACGAGCAGTACTTC CASSSGTGDYEQYF
- TRBJ2-1 TRBV27 - TGTGCCAGCGGGGGCTGGCAGGGGCATGAGCAGTTCTTC CASGGWQGHEQFF
- TRBJ2-2 TRBV7-6 TRBD1 TGTGCCAGCACTTACCTCCAGGGGGACACCGGGGAGCTGTTTTTT CASTYLQGDTGELFF
- TRBJ1-5 TRBV4-2 - TGTGCCAGCAGCCAAGAAAGGACAGACATCAATCAGCCCCAGCATTTT CASSQERTDINQPQHF
once TRBJ2-7 TRBV4-1 TRBD1 TGCGCCAGCAGCCATCTAGACAGGGACCCCTACGAGCAGTACTTC CASSHLDRDPYEQYF
- TRBJ2-7 TRBV18 TRBD2 TGTGCCAGCTCAGCAACTAGCGGGGGGGACTCCGAGCAGTACTTC CASSATSGGDSEQYF
- TRBJ1-2 TRBV5-6 - TGTGCCAGCAGCCGGTACAGGGTACACGGAGGCTATGGCTACACCTTC CASSRYRVHGGYGYTF
- TRBJ1-2 TRBV5-1 TRBD1 TGCGCCAGCAGTCCCACTGTCGGGACAGGGGGCTATGGCTACACCTTC CASSPTVGTGGYGYTF
- TRBJ1-2 TRBV11-2 - TGTGCCAGCAGCTCAAACAGGGTACCGAACTATGGCTACACCTTC CASSSNRVPNYGYTF
- TRBJ2-7 TRBV29-1 TRBD2 TGCAGCGTGGCGACCTTCGGGAGGTACGAGCAGTACTTC CSVATFGRYEQYF
few TRBJ2-7 TRBV6-5 - TGTGCCAGCGCTCCGGAGGGGGCGAGGCAGCAGTACTTC CASAPEGARQQYF
- TRBJ1-5 TRBV6-2/TRBV6-3 - TGTGCCAGCAGTTACGACAGCCAGGCCGATCAGCCCCAGCATTTT CASSYDSQADQPQHF
- TRBJ2-3 TRBV9 - TGTGCCAGCAGCCCCGCTAGTAAGAGCACAGATACGCAGTATTTT CASSPASKSTDTQYF
- TRBJ2-3 TRBV9 - TGTGCCAGCAGCGTAGGGGCATCACCCACAGATACGCAGTATTTT CASSVGASPTDTQYF
- TRBJ2-7 TRBV19 - TGTGCCAGTAGTGGGGGCGCAGGGGCCTACGAGCAGTACTTC CASSGGAGAYEQYF
- TRBJ1-1 TRBV2 - TGTGCCAGCAAGGGGCCGAACACTGAAGCTTTCTTT CASKGPNTEAFF
- TRBJ2-5 TRBV9 TRBD2 TGTGCCAGCAGCACCAACGCCAGGACTAGCGGGGGGGCCCAAGAGACCCAGTACTTC CASSTNARTSGGAQETQYF
- TRBJ1-1 TRBV11-2 - TGTGCCAGCAGCGCTGGCCGGGGGGCGCTTGGCACTGAAGCTTTCTTT CASSAGRGALGTEAFF
few TRBJ1-1 TRBV6-5 - TGTGCCAGCAGAACCAGGGGGAACACTGAAGCTTTCTTT CASRTRGNTEAFF
- TRBJ1-1 TRBV7-3 - TGTGCCAGCAGCTTAACCGCAGGGAACACTGAAGCTTTCTTT CASSLTAGNTEAFF
- TRBJ1-1 TRBV20-1 - TGCAGTGTTTTAGGGGACACTGAAGCTTTCTTT CSVLGDTEAFF
- TRBJ1-1 TRBV11-2 - TGTGCCAGCAGCTTAATGGTGGCGAACACTGAAGCTTTCTTT CASSLMVANTEAFF
- TRBJ1-3 TRBV7-2 - TGTGCCAGCAGCTTAGCGGTGAGCTCTGGAAACACCATATATTTT CASSLAVSSGNTIYF
- TRBJ1-1 TRBV5-6 - TGTGCCAGCAGCTTGACAGGGCGTGCTGAAGCTTTCTTT CASSLTGRAEAFF
- TRBJ2-3 TRBV3-1/TRBV3-2 - TGTGCCAGCAGCCAAGATCAGGGGGATACGCAGTATTTT CASSQDQGDTQYF
- TRBJ1-5 TRBV27 - TGTGCCAGCAGTCCAAACTATAGCAATCAGCCCCAGCATTTT CASSPNYSNQPQHF
- TRBJ2-3 TRBV11-1 - TGTGCCAGCAGCTCAGGGGGGCCTACCACAGATACGCAGTATTTT CASSSGGPTTDTQYF
- TRBJ2-3 TRBV19 - TGTGCCAGTAGTTCCCGTTCCCCAGGGGTGGGCACAGATACGCAGTATTTT CASSSRSPGVGTDTQYF
- TRBJ1-2 TRBV2 - TGTGCCAGCACCCTGCGGAATCATGGCTACACCTTC CASTLRNHGYTF
- TRBJ2-7 TRBV6-6 - TGTGCCAGTTTACAGGGTCCCCCCGCGTACGAGCAGTACTTC CASLQGPPAYEQYF
- TRBJ1-1 TRBV29-1 - TGCAGCGTTGTCGATTGGGCAGGGGTAGAGGCAGCTTTCTTT CSVVDWAGVEAAFF
- TRBJ1-1 TRBV19 - TGTGCCAGTAGCCAAGCCCCTGCGGCCACTGAAGCTTTCTTT CASSQAPAATEAFF
- TRBJ2-6 TRBV5-5 - TGTGCCAGCAGCTTGTGGGCGTCTGGGGCCAACGTCCTGACTTTC CASSLWASGANVLTF
- TRBJ1-1 TRBV3-1/TRBV3-2 - TGTGCCAGCAGTCCCCAGACAGTACTCGCTGAAGCTTTCTTT CASSPQTVLAEAFF
- TRBJ2-7 TRBV19 - TGTGCCAGTAGTATTGGAGGGGAAGGCGAGCAGTACTTC CASSIGGEGEQYF
- TRBJ2-7 TRBV10-3 TRBD2 TGTGCCATCAGGTCTAGCGGGGGGCTGGGTGGGTCCGAGCAGTACTTC CAIRSSGGLGGSEQYF
- TRBJ1-2 TRBV6-5 - TGTGCCAGCAGTTACTCCCCTCGCGCTAACTATGGCTACACCTTC CASSYSPRANYGYTF
- TRBJ1-5 TRBV30 TRBD1 TGTGCCTGTCAGGGGGATAGCAATCAGCCCCAGCATTTT CACQGDSNQPQHF
- TRBJ2-1 TRBV9 - TGTGCCAGCAGCGATTTAACCAACAGCAATGAGCAGTTCTTC CASSDLTNSNEQFF
- TRBJ2-7 TRBV6-5 TRBD1 TGTGCCAGCCGTCCGGGGACAGGATCCTACGAGCAGTACTTC CASRPGTGSYEQYF
- TRBJ1-5 TRBV12-3/TRBV12-4 - TGTGCCAGCAGGGCAGAGGGAATTCAGCCCCAGCATTTT CASRAEGIQPQHF
- TRBJ2-1 TRBV10-3 TRBD2 TGTGCCATCACGGGCGGGGGGGAGGATGAGCAGTTCTTC CAITGGGEDEQFF
- TRBJ2-2 TRBV27 - TGTGCCAGCACCCCACAAATCGCTAGCCTAGATTCCGGGGAGCTGTTTTTT CASTPQIASLDSGELFF
- TRBJ1-2 TRBV5-4 - TGTGCCAGCAGCTTTAGGCAGGGGAAGACCTATGGCTACACCTTC CASSFRQGKTYGYTF
- TRBJ2-3 TRBV4-1 - TGCGCCAGCCGCCATCCTGGCGGAGCAGATACGCAGTATTTT CASRHPGGADTQYF
few TRBJ2-1 TRBV7-3 - TGTGCCAGCAGCTTGCAAGGAATAGGGGGCAATGAGCAGTTCTTC CASSLQGIGGNEQFF
once TRBJ2-3 TRBV19 - TGTGCCAGTAGTAGAGGCATTAGCACAGATACGCAGTATTTT CASSRGISTDTQYF
- TRBJ1-2 TRBV15 - TGTGCCACCAGCAGAGTGACAAATAACTATGGCTACACCTTC CATSRVTNNYGYTF
- TRBJ2-7 TRBV6-8 - TGTGCCAGCAGTTACCCGGCGCAGGAGGCGCCCAACGAGCAGTACTTC CASSYPAQEAPNEQYF
once TRBJ1-1 TRBV5-1 TRBD1 TGCGCCAGCGCATCGGGACAGTCTGAAGCTTTCTTT CASASGQSEAFF
- TRBJ2-5 TRBV5-1 TRBD1 TGCGCCAGCAGCCTAATAACGAGCGGACAGGGAGGCGAGACCCAGTACTTC CASSLITSGQGGETQYF